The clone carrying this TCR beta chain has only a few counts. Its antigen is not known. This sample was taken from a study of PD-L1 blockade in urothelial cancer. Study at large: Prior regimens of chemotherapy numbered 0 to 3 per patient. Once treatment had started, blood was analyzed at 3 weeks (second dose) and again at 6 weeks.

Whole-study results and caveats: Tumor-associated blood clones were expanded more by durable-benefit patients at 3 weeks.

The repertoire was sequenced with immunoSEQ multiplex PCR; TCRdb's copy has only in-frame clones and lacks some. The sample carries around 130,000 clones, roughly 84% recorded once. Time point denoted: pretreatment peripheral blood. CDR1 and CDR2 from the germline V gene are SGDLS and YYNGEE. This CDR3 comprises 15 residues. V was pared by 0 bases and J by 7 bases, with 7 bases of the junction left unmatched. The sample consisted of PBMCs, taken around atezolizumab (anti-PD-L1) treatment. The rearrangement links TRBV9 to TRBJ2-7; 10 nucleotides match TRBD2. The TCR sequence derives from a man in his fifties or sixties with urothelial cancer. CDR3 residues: CASSVGASGSGEQYF. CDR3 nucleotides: TGTGCCAGCAGCGTAGGGGCTAGCGGGAGTGGGGAGCAGTACTTC.